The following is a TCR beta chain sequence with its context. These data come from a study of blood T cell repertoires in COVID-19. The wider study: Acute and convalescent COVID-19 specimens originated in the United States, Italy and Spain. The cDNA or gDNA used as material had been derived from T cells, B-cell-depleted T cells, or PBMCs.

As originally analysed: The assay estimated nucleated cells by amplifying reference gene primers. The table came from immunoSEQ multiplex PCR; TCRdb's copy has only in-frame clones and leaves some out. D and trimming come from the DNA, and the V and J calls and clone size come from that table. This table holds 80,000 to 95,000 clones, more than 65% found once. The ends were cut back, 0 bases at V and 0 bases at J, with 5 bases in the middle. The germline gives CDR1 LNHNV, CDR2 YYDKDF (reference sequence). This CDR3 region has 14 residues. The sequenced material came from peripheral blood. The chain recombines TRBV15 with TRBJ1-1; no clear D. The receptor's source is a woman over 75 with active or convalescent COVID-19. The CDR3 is CATSREQMNTEAFF. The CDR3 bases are TGTGCCACCAGCAGAGAACAGATGAACACTGAAGCTTTCTTT.